This TCR beta chain was documented in a study of blood T cell repertoires in COVID-19. Study-level information: Samples representing acute and convalescent COVID-19 were sourced from the United States, Italy and Spain. Nucleic acid was either cDNA or gDNA, and it came from T cells, B-cell-depleted T cells, or PBMCs.

Germline V gene data show CDR1 as MNHEY and CDR2 as SVGAGI. V was clipped by 7 bases and J by 6 bases; unmatched bases: 9. The CDR3 runs to 14 residues. Study processing details: For nucleated cells, counts were estimated from reference gene primer amplification. Using immunoSEQ multiplex PCR, the repertoire was profiled, and TCRdb retains in-frame clones only, with some absent. The V and J calls and the clone size are those of that table, but D and trimming were determined from the DNA. The sample consists of about 400,000 clones, around 86% of them appearing once. V is TRBV6-5 and J is TRBJ2-7; 10 bases fit TRBD2. The sequenced sample was peripheral blood. This receptor was obtained from a human donor in a cohort sampled during active COVID-19. CDR3 in amino acids: CASKRKREGGEQYF. DNA for the CDR3: TGTGCCAGCAAACGGAAGCGGGAGGGTGGCGAGCAGTACTTC.